A single sample gave rise to the 32 T cell receptor beta chains below, sequenced in a study of monozygotic twins with inflammatory bowel disease. For each CDR3 protein, TCRdb gives one entry from its re-call of the 5' RACE reads, without DNA. This sample's clone table lists around 100,000 distinct CDR3 sequences. The sequencing input was blood. These receptors came from a human donor with ulcerative colitis or Crohn's disease, or a healthy co-twin of an affected twin (not recorded which).

The V gene is TRBV20-1, the J gene TRBJ2-7; there is no DNA to check the TCRdb D call of TRBD2. Germline assignment: CDR1 DFQATT and CDR2 SNEGSKA (reference sequence). CDR3 length: 15 residues. The CDR3 is CSGRTSGRAMYEQYF.

The chain combines TRBV6-2 or TRBV6-3 with TRBJ2-1; TCRdb proposes TRBD2, but this gene call is untestable without DNA. This CDR3 is 16 amino acids long. Germline V gene lookup returns CDR1 MNHEY and CDR2 SVGEGT. The CDR3: CASSRPLAGGYNEQFF.

The chain employs TRBV20-1 and TRBJ2-7; checking the TCRdb D call of TRBD1 is not possible without DNA. The germline gives CDR1 DFQATT, CDR2 SNEGSKA (reference sequence). There are 13 residues in the CDR3. CDR3 region: CSAPEQGFYEQYF.

The chain recombines TRBV14 with TRBJ1-1. The CDR3 is made up of 15 amino acids. Germline CDR1 SGHDN, CDR2 FVKESK. CDR3 region: CASSHLGFVNTEAFF.

The chain employs TRBV25-1 and TRBJ1-2. CDR1 is MGHDK, CDR2 SYGVNS, per germline. The CDR3 has 11 residues. The CDR3 spells CASSYQTLYTF.

The chain has TRBV27 and TRBJ2-6; TCRdb calls TRBD1, which cannot be checked without DNA. Germline values: CDR1 MNHEY, CDR2 SMNVEV (reference sequence). CDR3 size: 17 residues. The CDR3 loop reads CASSSDRGWAGANVLTF.

This chain joins TRBV27 and TRBJ2-7; as DNA is missing, the TRBD1 call by TCRdb cannot be tested. The germline CDR1 and CDR2 sequences are MNHEY and SMNVEV (reference sequence). The CDR3 has 14 amino acids. The CDR3 is CASSLTGVTYEQYF.

This chain joins TRBV19 and TRBJ2-5; TCRdb calls TRBD1, which cannot be checked without DNA. The CDR3 totals 14 residues. CDR1 LNHDA and CDR2 SQIVND come from the germline V gene (reference sequence). The CDR3 reads CASSTTGGKETQYF.

J is TRBJ2-3 and V is TRBV7-2. CDR1 and CDR2 (germline): SGHTA, FQGNSA. This CDR3 contains 15 residues. CDR3 region: CASSLAPLTTDTQYF.

J is TRBJ1-2 and V is TRBV10-3. CDR1 ENHRY and CDR2 SYGVKD come from the germline V gene. The CDR3 contains 12 residues. CDR3 sequence: CAISVREGGYTF.

The gene calls are TRBV12-3 or TRBV12-4 and TRBJ1-5; TCRdb lists TRBD1, though no DNA is available to test this call. The length of the CDR3 is 15 residues. CDR3 residues: CATTKGVMGNQPQHF.

V gene TRBV12-3 or TRBV12-4 combines with J gene TRBJ2-7. The CDR3 is made up of 11 amino acids. The CDR3 reads CASSLENEQYF.

This sequence joins TRBV29-1 and TRBJ2-7; TCRdb calls TRBD2, which cannot be checked without DNA. The CDR3 extends over 14 amino acids. Germline assignment: CDR1 SQVTM and CDR2 ANQGSEA. The CDR3 sequence is CSVGGRTNPYEQYF.

The V gene is TRBV10-3, the J gene TRBJ2-3; TCRdb's assignment of TRBD1 cannot be checked, as there is no DNA. This CDR3 spans 12 amino acids. CDR1 is ENHRY, CDR2 SYGVKD, per germline. This CDR3 is CAIAPSTDTQYF.

This chain connects TRBV12-3 or TRBV12-4 to TRBJ1-5; the D gene TCRdb calls, TRBD1, cannot be checked with no DNA. The CDR3 covers 14 residues. The CDR3 is CASSHDRVDQPQHF.

The chain uses TRBV20-1 and TRBJ1-1. CDR3 size: 12 residues. Germline assignment: CDR1 DFQATT and CDR2 SNEGSKA (reference sequence). The chain's CDR3 is CSEKRGNTEAFF.

CDR3: CASIFTSGGGDTQYF. The rearrangement links TRBV2 to TRBJ2-3; TCRdb's D call of TRBD2 is untestable without DNA. The CDR3 spans 15 residues. The germline gives CDR1 SNHLY, CDR2 FYNNEI.

The chain employs TRBV7-9 and TRBJ2-1; the TRBD1 assignment by TCRdb is unverifiable without DNA. Per the germline V gene, CDR1 is SEHNR and CDR2 is FQNEAQ (reference sequence). This CDR3 has 14 amino acids. The CDR3 loop is CASSRGTVDNEQFF.

The chain links TRBV14 to TRBJ2-1; TCRdb reports TRBD1, a call that lacks DNA to check it against. Per germline, CDR1 SGHDN and CDR2 FVKESK. This CDR3 is 13 amino acids long. The chain's CDR3 is CASFQGARNEQFF.

The chain has TRBV5-4 and TRBJ1-5. The CDR3 covers 15 residues. Per the germline V gene, CDR1 is SGHNT and CDR2 is YYREEE (reference sequence). The CDR3 is CASSLAGNSNQPQHF.

The V gene is TRBV7-2, the J gene TRBJ2-5. CDR1 is SGHTA, CDR2 FQGNSA, per germline. CDR3 length: 14 residues. This CDR3 reads CASRLSGIQETQYF. Full variable domain (missing parts from reference TRBV7-2 and TRBJ2-5): GAGVSQSPSNKVTEKGKDVELRCDPISGHTALYWYRQSLGQGLEFLIYFQGNSAPDKSGLPSDRFSAERTGGSVSTLTIQRTQQEDSAVYLCASRLSGIQETQYFGPGTRLLVL.

The CDR3 is CATCYPGTGSYNEQFF. This chain connects TRBV24-1 to TRBJ2-1; no DNA is available, so the TRBD1 call from TCRdb remains unchecked. CDR3 length: 16 residues. The germline gives CDR1 KGHDR, CDR2 SFDVKD.

The chain links TRBV3-1 to TRBJ1-2; TCRdb's D gene call, TRBD1, goes unchecked for lack of DNA. The CDR3 contains 12 residues. CDR1 is LGHDT and CDR2 is YNNKEL in the germline V gene (reference sequence). The CDR3 reads CASTGSRVGYTF.

The J gene is TRBJ2-1, the V gene TRBV6-5. Germline V gene sequence: CDR1 MNHEY, CDR2 SVGAGI. This CDR3 is 13 amino acids long. The CDR3 sequence: CASSRPNIDEQFF.

This rearrangement joins TRBV28 to TRBJ2-3. The CDR3 is 13 amino acids. The germline V gene encodes CDR1 MDHEN and CDR2 SYDVKM. The CDR3 sequence: CASSLVGTDTQYF.

This chain uses TRBV20-1 with TRBJ1-6; the TCRdb D gene call, TRBD1, has no DNA to confirm it. This CDR3 has 14 amino acids. Germline-derived CDR1 and CDR2 are DFQATT and SNEGSKA (reference sequence). The CDR3 loop is CSARIGGRNSPLHF.

This chain joins TRBV5-1 and TRBJ1-4; TCRdb proposes TRBD1, but this gene call is untestable without DNA. Germline V gene data show CDR1 as SGHRS and CDR2 as YFSETQ. The CDR3 covers 18 residues. This CDR3 is CASSLDFRTGVGNEKLFF.

The rearrangement links TRBV6-2 or TRBV6-3 to TRBJ2-1. There are 11 residues in the CDR3. Germline CDR1 MNHEY, CDR2 SVGEGT. CDR3 protein: CASSQTNEQFF.

The chain has TRBV20-1 and TRBJ2-6; TCRdb designates TRBD1, a call that cannot be tested without DNA. The CDR3 is 17 amino acids. Germline assignment: CDR1 DFQATT and CDR2 SNEGSKA (reference sequence). CDR3 sequence: CSARQLGERWGANVLTF.

The V call is TRBV27, the J call TRBJ1-1; the TCRdb D gene call, TRBD1, has no DNA to confirm it. This CDR3 has 13 residues. Germline lookup yields CDR1 MNHEY and CDR2 SMNVEV (reference sequence). The CDR3 sequence is CASIPGVGTEAFF.

This chain links TRBV15 with TRBJ1-5; no DNA is available, so the TRBD1 call from TCRdb remains unchecked. The germline gives CDR1 LNHNV, CDR2 YYDKDF (reference sequence). This CDR3 is 18 amino acids long. CDR3 loop: CATKSSPGPRISNQPQHF.

The rearrangement joins TRBV9 to TRBJ2-1; the TCRdb call, TRBD1, lacks DNA for checking. This CDR3 spans 13 amino acids. Germline CDR1 reads SGDLS; CDR2 reads YYNGEE. This chain's CDR3 is CASSGSVPNEQFF.